This TCR beta chain appears in the sequencing data of a study of beta chain features in type 1 diabetes. Overall study findings and caveats: In the patient group, naive, central memory and Treg TCRB repertoires seemed more alike than in the healthy donor group. cDNA-based sequencing might over-represent cells highly expressing TCR. The study found fewer insertions and more deletions at VDJ junctions in type 1 diabetes patients.

Expressed TCRB transcripts were sequenced because the isolated RNA had all been reverse transcribed beforehand. The method was immunoSEQ multiplex PCR; TCRdb's version includes in-frame clones alone and lacks a portion of them. The profile covers about 270,000 clones, with over 12% appearing a single time and approximately 0.024% taken by the ten largest. Purities over 95% were achieved in all sorted populations. This clone has more than one count but fewer than ten. Antigen: not known. Other DNA variants within this sample encode the same CDR3. This sequence was found in a woman aged 40 to 50 in good health. Material: naive CD4+ T cells from blood.

The CDR3 DNA follows: TGCGCCAGCAGCCTGGGACAGGGTGGCCAGCCCCAGCATTTT. This encodes CASSLGQGGQPQHF. The chain is built from TRBV5-1 and TRBJ1-5, with 9 bases lining up with TRBD1. J lost 7 bases, V lost 4 bases, and 6 bases had no gene match. This CDR3 has 14 amino acids. CDR1 is SGHRS, CDR2 YFSETQ, per germline.